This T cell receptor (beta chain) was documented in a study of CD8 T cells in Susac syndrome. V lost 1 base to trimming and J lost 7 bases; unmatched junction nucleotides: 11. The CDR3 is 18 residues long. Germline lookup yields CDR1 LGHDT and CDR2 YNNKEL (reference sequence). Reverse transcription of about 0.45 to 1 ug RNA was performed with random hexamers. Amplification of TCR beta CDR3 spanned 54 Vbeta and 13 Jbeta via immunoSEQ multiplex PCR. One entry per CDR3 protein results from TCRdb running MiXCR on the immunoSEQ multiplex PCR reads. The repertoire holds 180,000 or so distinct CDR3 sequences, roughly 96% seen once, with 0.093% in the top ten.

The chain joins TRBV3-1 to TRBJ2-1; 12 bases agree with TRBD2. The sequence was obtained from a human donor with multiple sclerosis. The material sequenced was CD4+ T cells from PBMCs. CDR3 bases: TGTGCCAGCAGCCAAGGGCTAGCGGGAGGGCCTAGGATGAATGAGCAGTTCTTC. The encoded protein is CASSQGLAGGPRMNEQFF.